This is a list of T cell receptor beta chains from one sample in a study of cytomegalovirus exposure and HLA in healthy donors. Generated by immunoSEQ multiplex PCR, the TCRdb table keeps only in-frame clones and is missing some. The sample includes 160,000 or so clones, 75% to 85% seen only once; the top ten take 4.9%. Material for sequencing was PBMCs. The receptors originated from a woman younger than 30 in good health and CMV-seropositive. Each CDR3 is given with its conserved first and last residue. The order of the fields is CDR3 protein, CDR3 DNA, J gene, CDR3 length, D gene, V gene, clone size. D genes are given only for firm matches. Clone size is stated in some rows and not others, as once, few, many or a class when expanded.

CDR3 protein: CASSGPAGDGYTF
CDR3 DNA: TGTGCCAGCAGTGGTCCAGCAGGGGACGGCTACACCTTC
J gene: TRBJ1-2
CDR3 length: 13
D gene: -
V gene: TRBV5-4
clone size: -

CDR3 protein: CASSQGAGGGAGNEQFF
CDR3 DNA: TGTGCCAGCAGCCAGGGAGCTGGCGGGGGGGCGGGGAATGAGCAGTTCTTC
J gene: TRBJ2-1
CDR3 length: 17
D gene: TRBD2
V gene: TRBV4-2
clone size: -

CDR3 protein: CASSLGQFGTFEPETQYF
CDR3 DNA: TGTGCCAGCAGCTTAGGACAATTCGGCACCTTTGAACCAGAGACCCAGTACTTC
J gene: TRBJ2-5
CDR3 length: 18
D gene: -
V gene: TRBV11-3
clone size: -

CDR3 protein: CASSPGGGFAGTGRTDTQYF
CDR3 DNA: TGTGCCAGCAGCCCAGGGGGAGGTTTCGCAGGAACAGGCCGCACAGATACGCAGTATTTT
J gene: TRBJ2-3
CDR3 length: 20
D gene: -
V gene: TRBV4-2
clone size: -

CDR3 protein: CASRPGPGWGNTIYF
CDR3 DNA: TGTGCCAGCAGACCGGGCCCGGGGTGGGGAAACACCATATATTTT
J gene: TRBJ1-3
CDR3 length: 15
D gene: -
V gene: TRBV27
clone size: few

CDR3 protein: CASSSRGAYNEQFF
CDR3 DNA: TGTGCCAGTAGTTCGCGGGGGGCTTACAATGAGCAGTTCTTC
J gene: TRBJ2-1
CDR3 length: 14
D gene: TRBD2
V gene: TRBV19
clone size: -

CDR3 protein: CASSLMSPGTDTQYF
CDR3 DNA: TGCGCCAGCAGCTTAATGTCGCCAGGCACAGATACGCAGTATTTT
J gene: TRBJ2-3
CDR3 length: 15
D gene: -
V gene: TRBV5-1
clone size: -

CDR3 protein: CASSQRTGGDTIYF
CDR3 DNA: TGTGCCAGCAGCCAGAGGACAGGGGGAGACACCATATATTTT
J gene: TRBJ1-3
CDR3 length: 14
D gene: TRBD1
V gene: TRBV7-9
clone size: -

CDR3 protein: CAWSEGQGYEQYF
CDR3 DNA: TGTGCCTGGAGTGAGGGACAGGGCTACGAGCAGTACTTC
J gene: TRBJ2-7
CDR3 length: 13
D gene: TRBD1
V gene: TRBV30
clone size: few

CDR3 protein: CASSKGTGSGELFF
CDR3 DNA: TGTGCCAGCAGCAAAGGGACAGGGAGCGGGGAGCTGTTTTTT
J gene: TRBJ2-2
CDR3 length: 14
D gene: TRBD1
V gene: TRBV13
clone size: -

CDR3 protein: CASSPHRGNTEAFF
CDR3 DNA: TGTGCCAGCAGCCCCCATAGGGGGAACACTGAAGCTTTCTTT
J gene: TRBJ1-1
CDR3 length: 14
D gene: -
V gene: TRBV7-2
clone size: -

CDR3 protein: CASSLTSGGVRDEQFF
CDR3 DNA: TGCGCCAGCAGCTTGACTAGCGGGGGTGTAAGGGATGAGCAGTTCTTC
J gene: TRBJ2-1
CDR3 length: 16
D gene: TRBD2
V gene: TRBV5-1
clone size: -

CDR3 protein: CAWSPVAGTDAQYF
CDR3 DNA: TGTGCCTGGAGTCCGGTGGCGGGCACAGATGCGCAGTATTTT
J gene: TRBJ2-3
CDR3 length: 14
D gene: -
V gene: TRBV30
clone size: -

CDR3 protein: CASSQEETLNYGYTF
CDR3 DNA: TGCGCCAGCAGCCAAGAAGAGACACTTAACTATGGCTACACCTTC
J gene: TRBJ1-2
CDR3 length: 15
D gene: -
V gene: TRBV4-1
clone size: -

CDR3 protein: CAISGRDRVGAEAFF
CDR3 DNA: TGTGCCATCAGTGGCCGGGACAGGGTGGGCGCTGAAGCTTTCTTT
J gene: TRBJ1-1
CDR3 length: 15
D gene: TRBD1
V gene: TRBV10-3
clone size: -

CDR3 protein: CASNLGGGNTDTQYF
CDR3 DNA: TGTGCCAGCAATTTGGGGGGGGGAAACACAGATACGCAGTATTTT
J gene: TRBJ2-3
CDR3 length: 15
D gene: TRBD2
V gene: TRBV6-1
clone size: -

CDR3 protein: CASSLEFRQQNSPLHF
CDR3 DNA: TGTGCCAGCAGCTTAGAGTTTAGACAGCAGAATTCACCCCTCCACTTT
J gene: TRBJ1-6
CDR3 length: 16
D gene: -
V gene: TRBV7-2
clone size: -

CDR3 protein: CASSSTTSGRGTDTQYF
CDR3 DNA: TGCGCCAGCAGCTCAACCACTAGCGGGAGGGGCACAGATACGCAGTATTTT
J gene: TRBJ2-3
CDR3 length: 17
D gene: TRBD2
V gene: TRBV5-1
clone size: -

CDR3 protein: CASSRGEEGYTF
CDR3 DNA: TGTGCCAGCAGTCGGGGGGAAGAGGGCTACACCTTC
J gene: TRBJ1-2
CDR3 length: 12
D gene: -
V gene: TRBV28
clone size: -

CDR3 protein: CASRAWGDEQYF
CDR3 DNA: TGTGCCAGCAGAGCCTGGGGCGACGAGCAGTACTTC
J gene: TRBJ2-7
CDR3 length: 12
D gene: -
V gene: TRBV6-5
clone size: -

CDR3 protein: CASSNRGLEQYF
CDR3 DNA: TGTGCCAGTAGTAACAGGGGGCTCGAGCAGTACTTC
J gene: TRBJ2-7
CDR3 length: 12
D gene: TRBD1
V gene: TRBV19
clone size: -

CDR3 protein: CSSSSQGYEQYF
CDR3 DNA: TGTTCCAGCAGCAGCCAGGGGTACGAGCAGTACTTC
J gene: TRBJ2-7
CDR3 length: 12
D gene: -
V gene: TRBV7-9
clone size: -

CDR3 protein: CASTGQPFSYEQYF
CDR3 DNA: TGTGCCAGCACGGGACAGCCGTTCTCCTACGAGCAGTACTTC
J gene: TRBJ2-7
CDR3 length: 14
D gene: TRBD1
V gene: TRBV2
clone size: once

CDR3 protein: CASSEEQGASYEQYF
CDR3 DNA: TGTGCCAGCAGTGAAGAACAGGGGGCCTCCTACGAGCAGTACTTC
J gene: TRBJ2-7
CDR3 length: 15
D gene: TRBD1
V gene: TRBV6-1
clone size: -

CDR3 protein: CASSLGADTQYF
CDR3 DNA: TGTGCCAGCAGCCTAGGAGCAGATACGCAGTATTTT
J gene: TRBJ2-3
CDR3 length: 12
D gene: -
V gene: TRBV7-6
clone size: -

CDR3 protein: CASSLHDQETQYF
CDR3 DNA: TGTGCCAGCTCACTACACGATCAAGAGACCCAGTACTTC
J gene: TRBJ2-5
CDR3 length: 13
D gene: -
V gene: TRBV18
clone size: -

CDR3 protein: CASSVESPGGDF
CDR3 DNA: TGTGCCAGCAGTGTAGAGTCGCCAGGGGGCGACTTT
J gene: TRBJ1-6
CDR3 length: 12
D gene: TRBD1
V gene: TRBV2
clone size: -

CDR3 protein: CASSFFRGWDEQFF
CDR3 DNA: TGTGCCAGCAGCTTTTTCCGGGGGTGGGATGAGCAGTTCTTC
J gene: TRBJ2-1
CDR3 length: 14
D gene: -
V gene: TRBV7-9
clone size: -

CDR3 protein: CASSEGFGQGAYEQYF
CDR3 DNA: TGTGCCAGCAGTGAAGGCTTCGGACAGGGGGCCTACGAGCAGTACTTC
J gene: TRBJ2-7
CDR3 length: 16
D gene: TRBD1
V gene: TRBV6-1
clone size: -

CDR3 protein: CASSFGERGDTGELFF
CDR3 DNA: TGCGCCAGCAGCTTTGGGGAGCGGGGGGACACCGGGGAGCTGTTTTTT
J gene: TRBJ2-2
CDR3 length: 16
D gene: TRBD2
V gene: TRBV5-1
clone size: -

CDR3 protein: CASSSFTGYGYTF
CDR3 DNA: TGTGCCAGCAGCTCCTTCACAGGCTATGGCTACACCTTC
J gene: TRBJ1-2
CDR3 length: 13
D gene: -
V gene: TRBV5-5
clone size: -

CDR3 protein: CASSHGGGEPQPQHF
CDR3 DNA: TGTGCCAGCAGTCACGGGGGAGGGGAACCTCAGCCCCAGCATTTT
J gene: TRBJ1-5
CDR3 length: 15
D gene: -
V gene: TRBV5-6
clone size: -

CDR3 protein: CASSLVGGTQYF
CDR3 DNA: TGTGCTAGCAGCTTAGTCGGGGGAACGCAGTATTTT
J gene: TRBJ2-3
CDR3 length: 12
D gene: -
V gene: TRBV7-7
clone size: -

CDR3 protein: CAWALGRGAFLVNEKLFF
CDR3 DNA: TGTGCCTGGGCCCTGGGGCGGGGCGCATTTCTTGTTAATGAAAAACTGTTTTTT
J gene: TRBJ1-4
CDR3 length: 18
D gene: -
V gene: TRBV30
clone size: -

CDR3 protein: CASSQFKVCRGQGPPGELFF
CDR3 DNA: TGCGCCAGCAGTCAATTCAAGGTGTGTAGGGGACAGGGACCTCCCGGGGAGCTGTTTTTT
J gene: TRBJ2-2
CDR3 length: 20
D gene: TRBD1
V gene: TRBV23-1
clone size: -

CDR3 protein: CASGGLGGSADTQYF
CDR3 DNA: TGTGCCAGCGGCGGGCTAGGGGGATCGGCAGATACGCAGTATTTT
J gene: TRBJ2-3
CDR3 length: 15
D gene: -
V gene: TRBV25-1
clone size: -

CDR3 protein: CASSHPRLRTEAFF
CDR3 DNA: TGTGCCAGCAGTCACCCCCGGTTGAGAACTGAAGCTTTCTTT
J gene: TRBJ1-1
CDR3 length: 14
D gene: -
V gene: TRBV28
clone size: -

CDR3 protein: CASSLKRRTSQETQYF
CDR3 DNA: TGTGCCAGCAGCTTAAAGAGGAGGACGTCACAAGAGACCCAGTACTTC
J gene: TRBJ2-5
CDR3 length: 16
D gene: -
V gene: TRBV11-2
clone size: -

CDR3 protein: CASSLGTGGNQPQHF
CDR3 DNA: TGTGCCAGCAGCCTAGGGACAGGAGGCAATCAGCCCCAGCATTTT
J gene: TRBJ1-5
CDR3 length: 15
D gene: TRBD1
V gene: TRBV9
clone size: -

CDR3 protein: CSAGLGEQYF
CDR3 DNA: TGCAGTGCGGGACTAGGGGAGCAGTACTTC
J gene: TRBJ2-7
CDR3 length: 10
D gene: TRBD2
V gene: TRBV20-1
clone size: -

CDR3 protein: CATSREGGYVPRYEQYF
CDR3 DNA: TGTGCCACCAGCAGAGAGGGGGGGTATGTCCCTCGCTACGAGCAGTACTTC
J gene: TRBJ2-7
CDR3 length: 17
D gene: TRBD2
V gene: TRBV15
clone size: -

CDR3 protein: CASSLGAGTNEQFF
CDR3 DNA: TGCGCCAGCAGCTTGGGGGCCGGAACGAATGAGCAGTTCTTC
J gene: TRBJ2-1
CDR3 length: 14
D gene: -
V gene: TRBV5-1
clone size: few

CDR3 protein: CASSLDRSYEQYF
CDR3 DNA: TGTGCCAGCAGCCTTGACAGGTCCTACGAGCAGTACTTC
J gene: TRBJ2-7
CDR3 length: 13
D gene: -
V gene: TRBV6-5
clone size: -

CDR3 protein: CASSYPSGGAGTQYF
CDR3 DNA: TGTGCCAGCAGTTACCCAAGCGGGGGGGCCGGTACGCAGTATTTT
J gene: TRBJ2-3
CDR3 length: 15
D gene: TRBD2
V gene: TRBV6-5
clone size: -

CDR3 protein: CASSVVTSVSGANVLTF
CDR3 DNA: TGTGCCAGCAGCGTAGTGACTAGCGTCTCTGGGGCCAACGTCCTGACTTTC
J gene: TRBJ2-6
CDR3 length: 17
D gene: TRBD2
V gene: TRBV9
clone size: -

CDR3 protein: CATSRGLAGGHNNEQFF
CDR3 DNA: TGTGCCACCAGCAGAGGACTAGCGGGGGGACATAACAATGAGCAGTTCTTC
J gene: TRBJ2-1
CDR3 length: 17
D gene: TRBD2
V gene: TRBV15
clone size: -

CDR3 protein: CASSGFDPGGYTF
CDR3 DNA: TGTGCCAGCAGTGGGTTTGACCCGGGAGGCTACACCTTC
J gene: TRBJ1-2
CDR3 length: 13
D gene: -
V gene: TRBV6-1
clone size: -

CDR3 protein: CASSTRVPYEQYF
CDR3 DNA: TGTGCCAGTAGTACCCGAGTCCCCTACGAGCAGTACTTC
J gene: TRBJ2-7
CDR3 length: 13
D gene: -
V gene: TRBV19
clone size: -

CDR3 protein: CASSWDTDQPQHF
CDR3 DNA: TGCGCCAGCAGCTGGGACACCGATCAGCCCCAGCATTTT
J gene: TRBJ1-5
CDR3 length: 13
D gene: -
V gene: TRBV5-1
clone size: -

CDR3 protein: CASSSSETQYF
CDR3 DNA: TGTGCCAGCAGCTCGTCAGAGACCCAGTACTTC
J gene: TRBJ2-5
CDR3 length: 11
D gene: -
V gene: TRBV5-6
clone size: few

CDR3 protein: CASSGVINTEAFF
CDR3 DNA: TGTGCCAGCAGCGGAGTGATAAACACTGAAGCTTTCTTT
J gene: TRBJ1-1
CDR3 length: 13
D gene: -
V gene: TRBV9
clone size: -

CDR3 protein: CASSRTENTEAFF
CDR3 DNA: TGTGCCAGTAGTAGAACAGAGAACACTGAAGCTTTCTTT
J gene: TRBJ1-1
CDR3 length: 13
D gene: -
V gene: TRBV19
clone size: -

CDR3 protein: CASSQNSDRETANEQFF
CDR3 DNA: TGCGCCAGCAGCCAGAATTCAGACAGAGAGACTGCCAATGAGCAGTTCTTC
J gene: TRBJ2-1
CDR3 length: 17
D gene: -
V gene: TRBV4-3
clone size: once

CDR3 protein: CASSLGQGHSPLHF
CDR3 DNA: TGTGCCAGCAGTTTAGGACAGGGCCATTCACCCCTCCACTTT
J gene: TRBJ1-6
CDR3 length: 14
D gene: TRBD1
V gene: TRBV27
clone size: -

CDR3 protein: CASSLFIDRGRTEAFF
CDR3 DNA: TGTGCCAGCAGCTTGTTCATTGACAGGGGGCGAACTGAAGCTTTCTTT
J gene: TRBJ1-1
CDR3 length: 16
D gene: TRBD1
V gene: TRBV5-8
clone size: few

CDR3 protein: CATSREAGNQPQHF
CDR3 DNA: TGTGCCACCAGCAGAGAGGCAGGAAATCAGCCCCAGCATTTT
J gene: TRBJ1-5
CDR3 length: 14
D gene: -
V gene: TRBV15
clone size: few